Listed below are T cell receptor beta chains from one sample, sequenced in a study of OX40 agonist ivuxolimab in advanced cancers. Using immunoSEQ multiplex PCR, the repertoire was profiled, and TCRdb retains in-frame clones only, with some absent. The sample records some 64,000 clones, around 90% being singletons. Sequenced here: CD4+ or CD8+ T cells sorted from blood, sampled in a trial of the OX40 agonist ivuxolimab. The receptors here all came from an adult with an advanced solid tumor such as melanoma, head and neck, liver or kidney cancer. Each CDR3 is given with its conserved first and last residue. The D gene is left open where the match is weak. Clone size is shown for a subset of rows, as once, few, many or a class of expanded clone.

NA	TRBV5-4	NA	TRBJ2-7	TGTGCCAGCAGCGATAAGGGCCCTCAGGGAGAGCAGTACTTC	CASSDKGPQGEQYF
NA	TRBV4-3	NA	TRBJ2-6	TGCGCCAGCAGCCAAGGAGCGTCTGGGGCCAACGTCCTGACTTTC	CASSQGASGANVLTF
NA	TRBV20-1	TRBD1	TRBJ2-7	TGCAGTGCCAGACAGGGCGTCGAGCAGTACTTC	CSARQGVEQYF
NA	TRBV11-3	NA	TRBJ2-7	TGTGCCAGCAGCTTAGCTGGGGACTACGAGCAGTACTTC	CASSLAGDYEQYF
NA	TRBV9	TRBD2	TRBJ2-2	TGTGCCAGCAGCGTATATCGGACTAGTCGTACCGGGGAGCTGTTTTTT	CASSVYRTSRTGELFF
NA	TRBV27	NA	TRBJ2-3	TGTGCCAGCAGTTTGTCGGGGGCCACTAGCACAGATACGCAGTATTTT	CASSLSGATSTDTQYF
NA	TRBV27	NA	TRBJ2-5	TGTGCCACCCGAGCAACAGGCTCGGTAGGAGAGACCCAGTACTTC	CATRATGSVGETQYF
NA	TRBV7-9	NA	TRBJ2-3	TGTGCCAGCAGCTTAGCACACAGTTTAATAGATACGCAGTATTTT	CASSLAHSLIDTQYF
once	TRBV7-9	TRBD1	TRBJ1-2	TGTGCCAGCAGCTGGGGGGACAGTCCTAGAGGCTACACCTTC	CASSWGDSPRGYTF
NA	TRBV4-3	TRBD1	TRBJ1-1	TGCGCCAGCAGCCAAGAGGTGGGACAGGAGAACACTGAAGCTTTCTTT	CASSQEVGQENTEAFF
NA	TRBV9	NA	TRBJ2-1	TGTGCCAGCAGCGTAGGCAGATACAATGAGCAGTTCTTC	CASSVGRYNEQFF
NA	TRBV4-1	TRBD2	TRBJ2-7	TGCGCCAGCAGCCAAGGGACTAGCGGGAGGAGCGAGCAGTACTTC	CASSQGTSGRSEQYF
NA	TRBV27	NA	TRBJ2-5	TGTGCCGGCCGGGAGACCCAGTACTTC	CAGRETQYF
once	TRBV30	NA	TRBJ2-7	TGTGCCTGGGAGGTGGATCCCTACGAGCAGTACTTC	CAWEVDPYEQYF
NA	TRBV19	TRBD1	TRBJ2-7	TGTGCCAGTAGTATTAAAGACAGGGAAGGATACGAGCAGTACTTC	CASSIKDREGYEQYF
NA	TRBV6-5	NA	TRBJ2-7	TGTGCCAGCAGAGGCAGGGGGGTTTCCTACGAGCAGTACTTC	CASRGRGVSYEQYF
NA	TRBV11-2	TRBD2	TRBJ2-2	TGTGCCAGCGCCCGTGCCGGGGGGGGAACCGGGGAGCTGTTTTTT	CASARAGGGTGELFF
NA	TRBV18	NA	TRBJ2-3	TGTGCCAGCTCACCACCGGGGCGGAGTAGAGATACGCAGTATTTT	CASSPPGRSRDTQYF
NA	TRBV29-1	NA	TRBJ2-7	TGCAGCGTTGATCCGGGACAAAATGCCCACGAGCAGTACTTC	CSVDPGQNAHEQYF
NA	TRBV13	NA	TRBJ2-7	TGTGCCAGCAGCGTTGACAGCTACGAGCAGTACTTC	CASSVDSYEQYF
once	TRBV19	NA	TRBJ1-1	TGTGCCAGTAGTCCTGGATCCGATCTTCTAAATAGTAACACTGAAGCTTTCTTT	CASSPGSDLLNSNTEAFF
NA	TRBV14	NA	TRBJ2-1	TGTGCCAGCAGCCCAACCTCCAGCGCCGATGAGCAGTTCTTC	CASSPTSSADEQFF
NA	TRBV5-3	NA	TRBJ1-1	TGTGCCAGCACCCCGAAGGGCACTGAAGCTTTCTTT	CASTPKGTEAFF
NA	TRBV6-5	NA	TRBJ1-1	TGTGCCAGCAGTTACTCAGGCCCCTGGGTTGAAGCTTTCTTT	CASSYSGPWVEAFF
NA	TRBV4-2	NA	TRBJ2-2	TGTGCCAGCAGCCAGGAAAGACAGGTTGGGGCCGGGGAGCTGTTTTTT	CASSQERQVGAGELFF
NA	TRBV2	NA	TRBJ2-7	TGTGCCACTGGACTGTCGGGAGCATACGAGCAGTACTTC	CATGLSGAYEQYF
few	TRBV6-5	NA	TRBJ1-2	TGTGCCAGCAGTACCGGACAGCACTATGGCTACACCTTC	CASSTGQHYGYTF
NA	TRBV7-9	NA	TRBJ2-2	TGTGCCAGCAGCTTAGGGGGGCTCTACACCGGGGAGCTGTTTTTT	CASSLGGLYTGELFF
NA	TRBV7-3	NA	TRBJ2-1	TGTGCCAGCAGCCGATTCGGTTCGAATGAGCAGTTCTTC	CASSRFGSNEQFF
NA	TRBV13	TRBD2	TRBJ2-1	TGTGCCAGCAGCTCATATAGCGGGGAGCAGTTCTTC	CASSSYSGEQFF
NA	TRBV7-6	TRBD1	TRBJ2-1	TGTGCCAGCAGCGCCGGACAGGGGGTCGATGAGCAGTTCTTC	CASSAGQGVDEQFF
NA	TRBV6-5	NA	TRBJ2-3	TGTGCCAGCAGTCCAAGCACAGATACGCAGTATTTT	CASSPSTDTQYF
NA	TRBV27	NA	TRBJ2-2	TGTGCCAGCAGTTTACTAGCGTGGACCGGGGAGCTGTTTTTT	CASSLLAWTGELFF